These 4 T cell receptor beta chains were all obtained from the same sample, sequenced in a study of shared clonotypes between healthy human individuals. Naivety among CD8 cells was defined by CD45RO negativity and positive CCR7 selection, thereby excluding terminally differentiated effector memory CD45RA+ cells. Assay used: immunoSEQ multiplex PCR; TCRdb lists only in-frame clones, some missing. The table shows hundreds of thousands of clones, with roughly 95% occurring only once. The sample taken for sequencing was naive CD8+ T cells sorted from blood. The receptors stem from a woman aged 25 to 39 in good health.

The chain joins TRBV11-2 to TRBJ2-7, with TRBD2 identical over 7 bases. The CDR3 runs 13 residues. Per the germline V gene, CDR1 is SGHAT and CDR2 is FQNNGV. With V trimmed by 4 bases and J by 3 bases, 3 bases remained unmatched. In DNA, the CDR3 is TGTGCCAGCAGCTGGGGGGGAGACTACGAGCAGTACTTC. Amino acids: CASSWGGDYEQYF.

This chain uses TRBV7-2 with TRBJ2-1, with D maybe TRBD1 (6 bases). Germline V gene data show CDR1 as SGHTA and CDR2 as FQGNSA. V shed 1 base and J shed 7 bases, with 14 bases lying between them. This CDR3 region has 15 residues. Here the CDR3 reads CASSLVPGQFNEQFF. The CDR3 nucleotides are TGTGCCAGCAGCTTAGTCCCTGGACAGTTTAATGAGCAGTTCTTC.

The chain uses TRBV4-1 and TRBJ2-3; 10 bases are shared with TRBD2. CDR1 MGHRA and CDR2 YSYEKL come from the germline V gene. Unmatched junction bases numbered 13, after V lost 2 bases and J lost 8 bases. This CDR3 spans 17 amino acids. CDR3 protein: CASSQPATSGRRVTQYF. The DNA of the CDR3 is TGCGCCAGCAGCCAACCCGCGACTAGCGGGCGGAGGGTTACGCAGTATTTT.

This clone showed up just once. In the same sample, other DNA sequences code for this CDR3. The CDR3 loop is CASSLAVYEQYF. The CDR3 DNA follows: TGTGCCAGCAGCTTAGCGGTATACGAGCAGTACTTC. V usage is TRBV7-9 and J usage is TRBJ2-7; unclear D gene. Looked up from germline, CDR1 is SEHNR and CDR2 is FQNEAQ (reference sequence). The CDR3 has 12 amino acids. V lost 0 bases to trimming and J lost 4 bases, with 4 bases between them.